This passage covers 22 T cell receptor beta chains from one sample sequenced in a study of CD8+ T cells in alopecia areata. The treatment here: oral pan-JAK inhibitor, 5-10 mg twice daily. Extraction of RNA preceded its reverse transcription into cDNA, which served as the sequencing template. Some clones are missing from TCRdb's copy, which holds only in-frame ones; the method was immunoSEQ multiplex PCR. This table holds 200,000 to 250,000 clones, over 60% found once. Specimen: CD4+ T cells sorted from blood, collected around week 46, from a patient treated with tofacitinib. These receptors originate from a human donor with alopecia areata.

The V and J genes are TRBV9 and TRBJ1-4, with D possibly TRBD1 on 6 matching bases. Germline V gene lookup returns CDR1 SGDLS and CDR2 YYNGEE. The V end lost 2 bases, the J end lost 11 bases, and 31 bases lay between the germline ends. The CDR3 is 19 residues long. Here the CDR3 reads CASSVLRDIGSPTENKLFF. CDR3 nucleotide sequence: TGTGCCAGCAGCGTCCTCCGGGACATTGGTTCTCCAACCGAAAACAAACTGTTTTTT.

The chain uses TRBV4-3 and TRBJ1-6, with D perhaps TRBD1 (5 bases). V was trimmed by 1 base and J by 9 bases, leaving 10 bases between them. There are 14 residues in the CDR3. Germline CDR1 and CDR2: LGHNA and YSLEER. The CDR3 sequence is CASSQAQGRSPLHF. CDR3 bases: TGCGCCAGCAGCCAAGCGCAGGGACGTTCACCCCTCCACTTT.

This chain connects TRBV7-2 to TRBJ2-2, with D perhaps being TRBD1 or TRBD2 (7 bases each). Looked up from germline, CDR1 is SGHTA and CDR2 is FQGNSA. V was shortened by 5 bases and J by 4 bases, with 14 bases between the two germline ends. This CDR3 is 15 amino acids long. The CDR3 here is CASSPRGGSTGELFF. As DNA, the CDR3 is TGTGCCAGCAGCCCCAGGGGGGGGAGCACCGGGGAGCTGTTTTTT.

This clone was observed a handful of times. V is TRBV5-1 and J is TRBJ2-3, with D hard to call. V was pared by 0 bases and J by 1 base, with 6 bases between. CDR3 length equals 14 residues. Germline V gives CDR1 SGHRS, CDR2 YFSETQ. DNA for the CDR3: TGCGCCAGCAGCTTGGCTGCCCGCACAGATACGCAGTATTTT. Amino acid sequence: CASSLAARTDTQYF.

The chain recombines TRBV5-1 with TRBJ1-1; perhaps TRBD1 as D (6 bases). Trimming removed 0 bases from V and 9 bases from J, with 12 bases in between. CDR3 length: 13 residues. The germline CDR1 and CDR2 sequences are SGHRS and YFSETQ. CDR3 bases: TGCGCCAGCAGCTTGGTTGAGGGACACCAAGCTTTCTTT. It yields the protein CASSLVEGHQAFF. The entire variable domain, with the rest obtained from reference TRBV5-1 and TRBJ1-1, is as follows: KAGVTQTPRYLIKTRGQQVTLSCSPISGHRSVSWYQQTPGQGLQFLFEYFSETQRNKGNFPGRFSGRQFSNSRSEMNVSTLELGDSALYLCASSLVEGHQAFFGQGTRLTVV.

This clone came up a few times. The V call is TRBV29-1, the J call TRBJ1-3; D gene unclear. Trimming shortened V by 4 bases and J by 0 bases, and 7 bases separated the two germline ends. The CDR3 contains 13 residues. Germline lookup yields CDR1 SQVTM and CDR2 ANQGSEA. As DNA, the CDR3 is TGCAGCGTTGCCATGAGCTCTGGAAACACCATATATTTT. It is translated as CSVAMSSGNTIYF.

This clone was counted only a few times. This chain uses TRBV10-3 with TRBJ1-6; a possible D gene is TRBD1 (6 bases). Germline V gene sequence: CDR1 ENHRY, CDR2 SYGVKD. The CDR3 totals 13 residues. Trimming stripped 3 bases from V and 7 bases from J, with 7 bases between. Here the CDR3 reads CAISDGQNSPLHF. The CDR3 nucleotides read TGTGCCATCAGTGACGGACAGAATTCACCCCTCCACTTT.

This sequence joins TRBV12-5 and TRBJ2-5, with D perhaps matching TRBD1 or TRBD2 (5 bases each). CDR3 size: 15 residues. V gave up 4 bases and J gave up 4 bases, with 16 bases separating them. Germline CDR1 reads LGHNT; CDR2 reads FRNRAP. CDR3: CASGWGPLALETQYF. The CDR3 bases are TGTGCTAGTGGTTGGGGACCGCTCGCTCTAGAGACCCAGTACTTC.

This sequence joins TRBV11-2 and TRBJ2-3; 12 nucleotides align to TRBD2. CDR3 length: 17 residues. The V segment lost 1 base and the J segment 2 bases; nucleotides outside the gene matches: 4. In germline, CDR1 is SGHAT, CDR2 FQNNGV. In DNA, the CDR3 is TGTGCCAGCAGCTTAGGAGGACTAGCGGGGTCCACAGATACGCAGTATTTT. Amino acids: CASSLGGLAGSTDTQYF.

V gene TRBV5-1 combines with J gene TRBJ2-5, with D hard to call. Germline-derived CDR1 and CDR2 are SGHRS and YFSETQ. The V and J ends lost 4 bases and 2 bases respectively, with 3 bases between them. The CDR3 totals 11 residues. This CDR3 is CASSPQETQYF. Written as DNA, the CDR3 is TGCGCCAGCAGCCCTCAAGAGACCCAGTACTTC.

The chain couples TRBV7-3 to TRBJ1-2; TRBD1 might be the D (6 bases). The germline CDR1 and CDR2 sequences are SGHTA and FQGTGA. CDR3 length: 13 amino acids. With 2 bases removed from V and 8 bases from J, the gap between germline ends came to 12 bases. CDR3 bases: TGTGCCAGCAGCTTAGCACAGGGCGACGGCTACACCTTC. Its translation is CASSLAQGDGYTF.

The J gene is TRBJ2-1, the V gene TRBV7-2, with 8 bases matching TRBD2. Germline lookup yields CDR1 SGHTA and CDR2 FQGNSA. The CDR3 length is 16 residues. The V gene end was trimmed by 3 bases and the J gene end by 0 bases; junction bases not matched to a gene: 4. CDR3 in DNA: TGTGCCAGCAGCTTTGTGGGGACTAGCTCCTACAATGAGCAGTTCTTC. Its protein is CASSFVGTSSYNEQFF.

J is TRBJ2-6 and V is TRBV6-5; D ambiguous. Per the germline V gene, CDR1 is MNHEY and CDR2 is SVGAGI. The V gene lost 8 bases and the J gene lost 4 bases, with 3 bases spanning the gap. The CDR3 sequence is 11 residues long. This CDR3 reads CASAGANVLTF. The CDR3, as DNA: TGTGCCAGCGCCGGGGCCAACGTCCTGACTTTC.

CDR3 sequence (DNA): TGTGCCAGCAGTTACTCTCCGGGACAGGGAAACATTCAGTACTTC. Protein: CASSYSPGQGNIQYF. The chain employs TRBV6-5 and TRBJ2-4; 9 bases match TRBD1. Trimming at V came to 0 bases and at J to 6 bases, leaving 3 bases not matched to a gene. Germline assignment: CDR1 MNHEY and CDR2 SVGAGI. The CDR3 has 15 amino acids.

The chain's CDR3 is CSVSDSSTDTQYF. The CDR3 nucleotides read TGCAGCGTTAGCGACAGTAGCACAGATACGCAGTATTTT. The gene calls are TRBV29-1 and TRBJ2-3; the D gene is possibly TRBD1 (5 bases). The CDR3 runs 13 residues. CDR1 SQVTM and CDR2 ANQGSEA come from the germline V gene. V was trimmed by 5 bases and J by 0 bases, leaving 9 bases between them.

This chain joins TRBV30 and TRBJ1-2, with D unclear. V gave up 4 bases and J gave up 4 bases, with 13 bases separating them. The CDR3 covers 13 residues. The germline V gene encodes CDR1 GTSNPN and CDR2 SVGIG (reference sequence). DNA of the CDR3: TGTGCCTGGACACCCGGACTTGCCTATGGCTACACCTTC. Translating gives CAWTPGLAYGYTF.

This clone was seen a handful of times. CDR3 DNA sequence: TGCAGCGTCGTCCCTCGGGGGGTACGTGATACTGAAGCTTTCTTT. Encoded protein: CSVVPRGVRDTEAFF. The J gene is TRBJ1-1, the V gene TRBV29-1; the D gene is possibly TRBD1 (5 bases). Trimming left V 6 bases short and J 5 bases short, with 22 bases between. This CDR3 contains 15 residues. Germline V gene sequence: CDR1 SQVTM, CDR2 ANQGSEA.

This clone came up once. The V call is TRBV9, the J call TRBJ1-6; 9 nucleotides align to TRBD1. The junction had 0 bases not matched to a gene; V was cut back by 7 bases and J by 7 bases. This CDR3 spans 12 amino acids. CDR1 is SGDLS and CDR2 is YYNGEE in the germline V gene. CDR3 loop: CASGQGNSPLHF. The CDR3 nucleotides read TGTGCCAGCGGACAGGGGAATTCACCCCTCCACTTT. Together with reference TRBV9 and TRBJ1-6, the CDR3 gives the full variable domain: DSGVTQTPKHLITATGQRVTLRCSPRSGDLSVYWYQQSLDQGLQFLIQYYNGEERAKGNILERFSAQQFPDLHSELNLSSLELGDSALYFCASGQGNSPLHFGNGTRLTVT.

The V and J genes are TRBV9 and TRBJ2-1, with D unclear. The germline V gene encodes CDR1 SGDLS and CDR2 YYNGEE. V lost 0 bases and J 11 bases, leaving 12 bases between the germline ends. The CDR3 spans 13 residues. CDR3 in amino acids: CASSVDAPSQQFF. The CDR3 bases are TGTGCCAGCAGCGTAGACGCCCCCAGCCAGCAGTTCTTC.

The chain couples TRBV10-3 to TRBJ1-5; D might be TRBD1 (5 bases). CDR1 and CDR2 from the germline V gene are ENHRY and SYGVKD. The CDR3 length is 16 residues. V gave up 4 bases and J gave up 0 bases, with 13 bases separating them. CDR3 sequence: CAISARGGDSNQPQHF. The CDR3 nucleotides are TGTGCCATCAGTGCGCGGGGAGGGGATAGCAATCAGCCCCAGCATTTT.

This chain uses TRBV10-2 with TRBJ2-7; D may correspond to TRBD1 or TRBD2 (5 bases each). There are 14 residues in the CDR3. Trimming shortened V by 6 bases and J by 1 base, and 13 bases separated the two germline ends. Germline values: CDR1 WSHSY, CDR2 SAAADI. CDR3 sequence reads: CASRAGTGSYEQYF. The CDR3 region has the DNA TGCGCCAGCAGGGCCGGGACCGGATCCTACGAGCAGTACTTC.

The chain employs TRBV1 and TRBJ1-5; TRBD1, the table's D call, lacks a check against the DNA. TRBV1 is deemed a pseudogene. The CDR3 is 18 residues long. DNA for the CDR3: TGCACCAGCAGCCAAGATTGCCAGGGAACGATCGGGCGTCAGCCCCAGCATTTT. It codes for CTSSQDCQGTIGRQPQHF.